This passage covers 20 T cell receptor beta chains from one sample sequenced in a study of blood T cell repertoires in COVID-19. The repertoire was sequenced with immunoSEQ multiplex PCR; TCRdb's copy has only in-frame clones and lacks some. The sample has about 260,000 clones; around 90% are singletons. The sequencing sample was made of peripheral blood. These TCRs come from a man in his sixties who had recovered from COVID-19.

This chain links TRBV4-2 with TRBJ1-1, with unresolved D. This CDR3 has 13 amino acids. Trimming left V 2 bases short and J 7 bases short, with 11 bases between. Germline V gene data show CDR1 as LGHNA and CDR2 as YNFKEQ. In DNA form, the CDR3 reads TGTGCCAGCAGCCAACTGATACTGTATGAAGCTTTCTTT. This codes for CASSQLILYEAFF.

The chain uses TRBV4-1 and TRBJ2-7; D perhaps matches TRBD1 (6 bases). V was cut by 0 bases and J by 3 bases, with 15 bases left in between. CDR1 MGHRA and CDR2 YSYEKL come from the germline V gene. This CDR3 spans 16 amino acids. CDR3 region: CASSQEGAGALYEQYF. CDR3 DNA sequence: TGCGCCAGCAGCCAAGAAGGCGCAGGGGCCCTCTACGAGCAGTACTTC.

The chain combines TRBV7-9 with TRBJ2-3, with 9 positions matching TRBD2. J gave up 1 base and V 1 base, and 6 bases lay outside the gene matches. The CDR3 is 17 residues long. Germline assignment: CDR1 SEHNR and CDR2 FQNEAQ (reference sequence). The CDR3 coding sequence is TGTGCCAGCAGCTTAGGCGTAGCGGGGGAGCGCACAGATACGCAGTATTTT. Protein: CASSLGVAGERTDTQYF. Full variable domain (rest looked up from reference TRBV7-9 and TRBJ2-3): DTGVSQNPRHKITKRGQNVTFRCDPISEHNRLYWYRQTLGQGPEFLTYFQNEAQLEKSRLLSDRFSAERPKGSFSTLEIQRTEQGDSAMYLCASSLGVAGERTDTQYFGPGTRLTVL.

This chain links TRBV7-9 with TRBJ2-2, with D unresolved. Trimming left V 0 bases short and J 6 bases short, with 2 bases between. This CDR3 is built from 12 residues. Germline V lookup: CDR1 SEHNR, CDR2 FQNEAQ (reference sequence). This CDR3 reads CASSLAAGELFF. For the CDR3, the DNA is TGTGCCAGCAGCTTAGCCGCCGGGGAGCTGTTTTTT.

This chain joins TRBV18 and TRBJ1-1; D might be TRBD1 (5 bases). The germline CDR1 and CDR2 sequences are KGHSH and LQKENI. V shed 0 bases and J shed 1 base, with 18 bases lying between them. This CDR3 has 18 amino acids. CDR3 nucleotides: TGTGCCAGCTCACCACCCTACGGGGGGGACCCTGGGAACACTGAAGCTTTCTTT. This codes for CASSPPYGGDPGNTEAFF.

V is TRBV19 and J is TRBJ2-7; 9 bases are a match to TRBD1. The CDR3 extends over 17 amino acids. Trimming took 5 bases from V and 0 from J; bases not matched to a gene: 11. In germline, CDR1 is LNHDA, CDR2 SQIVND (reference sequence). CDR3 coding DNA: TGTGCCAGTAGTTCCAGTATCGGGACAGGGTACTCCTACGAGCAGTACTTC. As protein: CASSSSIGTGYSYEQYF.

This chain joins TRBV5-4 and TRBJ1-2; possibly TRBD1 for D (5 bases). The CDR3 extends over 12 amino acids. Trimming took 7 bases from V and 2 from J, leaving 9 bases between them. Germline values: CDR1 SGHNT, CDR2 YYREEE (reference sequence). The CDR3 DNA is TGTGCCAGCGCGGGGGACAACTATGGCTACACCTTC. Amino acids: CASAGDNYGYTF.

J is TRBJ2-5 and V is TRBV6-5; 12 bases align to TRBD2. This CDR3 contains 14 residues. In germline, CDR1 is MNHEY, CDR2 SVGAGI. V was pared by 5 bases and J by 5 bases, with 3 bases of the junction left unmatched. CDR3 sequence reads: CASSRTSGRETQYF. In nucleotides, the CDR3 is TGTGCCAGCAGTAGAACTAGCGGGAGGGAGACCCAGTACTTC.

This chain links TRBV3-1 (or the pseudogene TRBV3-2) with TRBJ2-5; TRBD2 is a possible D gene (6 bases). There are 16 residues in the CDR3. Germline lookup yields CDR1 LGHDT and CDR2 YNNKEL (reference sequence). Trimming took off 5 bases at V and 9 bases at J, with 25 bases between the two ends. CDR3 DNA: TGTGCCAGCAGCACCCGGCTGGGGAGGTCAAGGAGGCCCCAGTACTTC. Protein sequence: CASSTRLGRSRRPQYF.

The chain's CDR3 is CASSFQGANREQYF. Written as DNA, the CDR3 is TGTGCCAGCAGCTTCCAGGGCGCTAATCGGGAGCAGTACTTC. V gene TRBV7-8 combines with J gene TRBJ2-7; tentatively, D is TRBD1 (5 bases). The CDR3 covers 14 residues. With 3 bases removed from V and 7 bases from J, the gap between germline ends came to 16 bases. Germline V gene lookup returns CDR1 SGHVS and CDR2 FQNEAQ.

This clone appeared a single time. CDR3 nucleotide sequence: TGTGCCAGCAGCCAGAGGACAGGGCTTCGCAAATTGAACACTGAAGCTTTCTTT. Translated: CASSQRTGLRKLNTEAFF. The chain has TRBV14 and TRBJ1-1, with 8 bases fitting TRBD1. The CDR3 has 18 amino acids. The germline CDR1 and CDR2 sequences are SGHDN and FVKESK. V was clipped by 3 bases and J by 0 bases; unmatched bases: 12.

The CDR3 coding sequence is TGTGCCAGTCGAGGACTAGCGTCGGCCGATACGCAGTATTTT. Translating gives CASRGLASADTQYF. This chain uses TRBV19 with TRBJ2-3; 9 bases line up with TRBD2. The V segment lost 8 bases and the J segment 6 bases; nucleotides outside the gene matches: 9. This CDR3 is built from 14 residues. Germline V CDR1 and CDR2: LNHDA, SQIVND (reference sequence).

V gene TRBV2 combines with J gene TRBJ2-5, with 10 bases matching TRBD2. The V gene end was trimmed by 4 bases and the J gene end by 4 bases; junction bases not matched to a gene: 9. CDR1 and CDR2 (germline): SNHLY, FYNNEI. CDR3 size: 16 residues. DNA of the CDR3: TGTGCCAGCAGTGGAGGAGCGGGGGGGCTAAGAGAGACCCAGTACTTC. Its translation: CASSGGAGGLRETQYF.

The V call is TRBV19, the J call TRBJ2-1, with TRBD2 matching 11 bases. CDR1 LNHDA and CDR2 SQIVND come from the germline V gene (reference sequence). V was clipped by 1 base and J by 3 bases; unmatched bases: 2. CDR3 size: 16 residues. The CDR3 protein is CASSIGGTSGYNEQFF. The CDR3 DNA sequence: TGTGCCAGTAGTATAGGAGGGACTAGCGGCTACAATGAGCAGTTCTTC. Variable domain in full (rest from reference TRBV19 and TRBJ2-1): DGGITQSPKYLFRKEGQNVTLSCEQNLNHDAMYWYRQDPGQGLRLIYYSQIVNDFQKGDIAEGYSVSREKKESFPLTVTSAQKNPTAFYLCASSIGGTSGYNEQFFGPGTRLTVL.

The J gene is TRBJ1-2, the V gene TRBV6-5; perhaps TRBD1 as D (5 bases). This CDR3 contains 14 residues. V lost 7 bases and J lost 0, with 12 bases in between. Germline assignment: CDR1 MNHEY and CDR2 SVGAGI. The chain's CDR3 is CASIKGVPNYGYTF. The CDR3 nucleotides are TGTGCCAGCATCAAAGGGGTCCCTAACTATGGCTACACCTTC.

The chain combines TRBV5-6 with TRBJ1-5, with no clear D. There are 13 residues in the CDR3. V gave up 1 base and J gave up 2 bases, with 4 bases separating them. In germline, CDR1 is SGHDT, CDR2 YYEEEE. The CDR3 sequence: CASSLSGNQPQHF. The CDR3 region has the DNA TGTGCCAGCAGCTTGTCCGGCAATCAGCCCCAGCATTTT.

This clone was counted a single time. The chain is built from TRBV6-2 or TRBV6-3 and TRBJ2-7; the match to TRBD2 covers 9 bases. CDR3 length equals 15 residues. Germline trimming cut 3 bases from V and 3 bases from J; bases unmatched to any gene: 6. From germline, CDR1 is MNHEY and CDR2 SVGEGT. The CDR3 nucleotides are TGTGCCAGCAGTTATATGCGGGGGGGGCACTACGAGCAGTACTTC. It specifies CASSYMRGGHYEQYF.

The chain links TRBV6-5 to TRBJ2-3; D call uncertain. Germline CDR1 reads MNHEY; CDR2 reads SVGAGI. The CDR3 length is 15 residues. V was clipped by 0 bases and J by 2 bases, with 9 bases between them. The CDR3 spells CASSYSSIYTDTQYF. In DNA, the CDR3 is TGTGCCAGCAGTTACTCGAGTATATACACAGATACGCAGTATTTT.

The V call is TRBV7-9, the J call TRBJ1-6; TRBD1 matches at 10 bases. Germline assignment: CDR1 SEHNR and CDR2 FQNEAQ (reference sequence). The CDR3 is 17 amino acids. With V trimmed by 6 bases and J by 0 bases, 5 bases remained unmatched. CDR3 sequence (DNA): TGTGCCAGCAGGCCGGGACAGGGGAGCTCCTATAATTCACCCCTCCACTTT. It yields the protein CASRPGQGSSYNSPLHF.

CDR3 sequence: CASSLGSGYEQYF. CDR3 nucleotide sequence: TGTGCCAGCAGCCTAGGGAGCGGATACGAGCAGTACTTC. The chain has TRBV9 and TRBJ2-7, with a weak D call TRBD2 (5 bases). Trimming removed 4 bases from V and 4 bases from J, with 12 bases in between. Germline CDR1 SGDLS, CDR2 YYNGEE. The CDR3 has 13 amino acids.